This T cell receptor beta chain was recorded in a study of shared clonotypes between healthy human individuals. Findings and limits, study-wide: The sole specimen, blood, was sampled, and tissue repertoires likely differ. The genetic and exposure-history diversity represented was limited by few donors. Clonotypes not shared had lower generation probabilities than those common to all four donors.

The CDR3 is made up of 13 amino acids. Trimming left V 4 bases short and J 2 bases short, with 8 bases between. The germline gives CDR1 SGHDN, CDR2 FVKESK. Sequencing was at deep level. Some clones are missing from TCRdb's copy, which holds only in-frame ones; the method was immunoSEQ multiplex PCR. The sample lists approximately 2,200,000 clones, 85% to 95% occurring once. CD45RO-negative, CCR7-selected cells formed the naive CD8 fraction, which excluded terminally differentiated effector memory CD45RA+ cells. A remark on this clone: Its antigen remains unknown.

This TCR was sampled from a young man in good health. Some clones in this sample may be carry-over from other donors' samples. Sequenced input: naive CD8+ T cells from PBMCs. V and J are TRBV14 and TRBJ2-5; TRBD2 might be the D (5 bases). CDR3 sequence (DNA): TGTGCCAGCAGCCCTTGGGAGCAAGAGACCCAGTACTTC. The encoded protein is CASSPWEQETQYF.